The 17 T cell receptor beta chains given below trace back to one sample, sequenced in a study of CD8 T cell repertoires and HIV-1 epitope variants (dated by TCRdb to the early 2020s). Their antigens remain unidentified. Preparation of the library involved the immunoSEQ multiplex PCR assay. TCRdb retrieved this table from immuneACCESS and kept in-frame rearrangements only. Not all clones are present; in checked studies, unresolved V genes account for under half, and no reason is known for the remainder. The sample profile shows 6,100 or so clones; 65% to 80% of them were found once. The top ten clonotypes cover over 35% of the sample. The sample was cultured CD8+ T cells derived from PBMCs. All receptors come from a male donor with HIV.

The rearrangement uses TRBV28 and TRBJ2-7; perhaps TRBD2 as D (5 bases). This CDR3 is built from 14 residues. Trimming took 6 bases from V and 0 from J, leaving 12 bases between them. The V gene's germline CDR1 is MDHEN and CDR2 SYDVKM. CDR3 protein: CASRREESSYEQYF. Here the CDR3 DNA reads TGTGCCAGCAGGAGGGAAGAAAGCTCCTACGAGCAGTACTTC.

This chain uses TRBV27 with TRBJ2-3; D gene uncertain. V was cut by 1 base and J by 4 bases, with 6 bases left in between. The CDR3 extends over 13 amino acids. Per germline, CDR1 MNHEY and CDR2 SMNVEV (reference sequence). The CDR3 loop reads CASSLYSADTQYF. In nucleotides, the CDR3 is TGTGCCAGCAGTTTATATTCGGCAGATACGCAGTATTTT.

The rearrangement links TRBV28 to TRBJ2-7, with 10 bases lining up with TRBD2. Germline V gene lookup returns CDR1 MDHEN and CDR2 SYDVKM. The CDR3 covers 16 residues. V lost 5 bases to trimming and J lost 2 bases; unmatched junction nucleotides: 9. This CDR3 reads CASSPTGLATAYEQYF. The DNA for the CDR3 is TGTGCCAGCAGTCCAACGGGACTAGCGACAGCCTACGAGCAGTACTTC. The entire variable domain, with the rest obtained from reference TRBV28 and TRBJ2-7, is as follows: DVKVTQSSRYLVKRTGEKVFLECVQDMDHENMFWYRQDPGLGLRLIYFSYDVKMKEKGDIPEGYSVSREKKERFSLILESASTNQTSMYLCASSPTGLATAYEQYFGPGTRLTVT.

There are a few counts of this clone. The gene calls are TRBV27 and TRBJ2-2, with unresolved D. In germline, CDR1 is MNHEY, CDR2 SMNVEV (reference sequence). The CDR3 has 12 amino acids. V lost 6 bases, J lost 2 bases, and 4 bases lay in between. CDR3 in DNA: TGTGCCAGCAGACGAAACACCGGGGAGCTGTTTTTT. Amino acids: CASRRNTGELFF.

The genes are TRBV7-9 and TRBJ2-5; D may be TRBD2 (6 bases). This CDR3 is built from 14 residues. In germline, CDR1 is SEHNR, CDR2 FQNEAQ (reference sequence). V was pared by 4 bases and J by 1 base, with 10 bases between. The CDR3 sequence: CASSYGGLQETQYF. The CDR3 nucleotides read TGTGCCAGCAGCTACGGGGGACTCCAAGAGACCCAGTACTTC.

The chain links TRBV23-1 to TRBJ1-2, with 9 nucleotides matching TRBD1. TRBV23-1 is filed as an ORF, its function uncertain. The CDR3 covers 17 residues. The ends lost 0 bases at V and 7 bases at J; junction bases unmatched: 12. For the CDR3, the DNA is TGCGCCAGCAGTCAATCTACTCCTTGGGACAGGGTATGTGGCTACACCTTC. Translation: CASSQSTPWDRVCGYTF.

The CDR3 bases are TGTGCCAGCAGCCACACCCGGACGGTTGGCGAGACCCAGTACTTC. Residues: CASSHTRTVGETQYF. V usage is TRBV27 and J usage is TRBJ2-5; no firm D call. Trimming took 6 bases from V and 5 from J, leaving 19 bases between them. The germline CDR1 and CDR2 sequences are MNHEY and SMNVEV (reference sequence). This CDR3 is 15 amino acids long.

On this clone: The junction shows a germline mismatch at one end, possibly a read error. The chain joins TRBV5-1 to TRBJ2-3, with 7 bases identical to TRBD2. Per the germline V gene, CDR1 is SGHRS and CDR2 is YFSETQ. The CDR3 consists of 16 residues. CDR3 in amino acids: CASGLGEGPGADTQYF. The CDR3 DNA reads as TGCGCCAGCGGCTTAGGGGAGGGCCCTGGGGCAGATACGCAGTATTTT.

The chain combines TRBV7-9 with TRBJ1-1, with D possibly TRBD1 on 6 matching bases. V was shortened by 3 bases and J by 3 bases, with 8 bases between the two germline ends. Germline V gives CDR1 SEHNR, CDR2 FQNEAQ (reference sequence). There are 13 residues in the CDR3. The CDR3 DNA is TGTGCCAGCAGCTTTGACAGGTACACTGAAGCTTTCTTT. Translating it yields CASSFDRYTEAFF.

This clone was picked up one time. The chain links TRBV19 to TRBJ2-1; the match to TRBD1 covers 9 bases. V dropped 4 bases and J dropped 9; count of bases not matched to a gene: 7. Germline V gene lookup returns CDR1 LNHDA and CDR2 SQIVND (reference sequence). The CDR3 runs 14 residues. The CDR3: CASSRGQGRSEQFF. As DNA, the CDR3 is TGTGCCAGTAGTAGGGGACAGGGTAGAAGTGAGCAGTTCTTC. The full variable domain, with the rest looked up from reference TRBV19 and TRBJ2-1, is DGGITQSPKYLFRKEGQNVTLSCEQNLNHDAMYWYRQDPGQGLRLIYYSQIVNDFQKGDIAEGYSVSREKKESFPLTVTSAQKNPTAFYLCASSRGQGRSEQFFGPGTRLTVL.

J is TRBJ2-1 and V is TRBV7-9, with D tentatively TRBD2 (5 bases). V was clipped by 5 bases and J by 9 bases, with 11 bases between them. Germline V gives CDR1 SEHNR, CDR2 FQNEAQ (reference sequence). There are 12 residues in the CDR3. In nucleotides, the CDR3 is TGTGCCAGCAGCCGCTCGGGGTTTGAGCAGTTCTTC. It codes for CASSRSGFEQFF.

The genes are TRBV28 and TRBJ2-3; D not certain. The CDR3 is made up of 14 amino acids. Germline values: CDR1 MDHEN, CDR2 SYDVKM. Trimming removed 1 base at V and 0 bases at J, with 5 bases between. The CDR3 reads CASSLSTSTDTQYF. As DNA, the CDR3 is TGTGCCAGCAGTTTATCGACTAGCACAGATACGCAGTATTTT. The complete variable domain, with remaining parts taken from reference TRBV28 and TRBJ2-3, reads DVKVTQSSRYLVKRTGEKVFLECVQDMDHENMFWYRQDPGLGLRLIYFSYDVKMKEKGDIPEGYSVSREKKERFSLILESASTNQTSMYLCASSLSTSTDTQYFGPGTRLTVL.

The chain links TRBV27 to TRBJ2-1; D remains unclear. Germline V gene lookup returns CDR1 MNHEY and CDR2 SMNVEV (reference sequence). This CDR3 contains 17 residues. Trimming took 5 bases from V and 8 from J, leaving 25 bases between them. The CDR3 nucleotides are TGTGCCAGCAGTACCTCCCTCGACTCCCCGGAAGTCCATGAGCAGTTCTTC. It is translated as CASSTSLDSPEVHEQFF.

The chain employs TRBV5-1 and TRBJ2-3; 9 bases are shared with TRBD2. V gave up 2 bases and J gave up 5 bases; unmatched junction bases: 6. This CDR3 is built from 15 residues. Germline V lookup: CDR1 SGHRS, CDR2 YFSETQ. The CDR3 bases are TGCGCCAGCAGCTTTGGCGGGGGGGCAGTAGATACGCAGTATTTT. Its protein is CASSFGGGAVDTQYF.

This rearrangement joins TRBV5-4 to TRBJ2-1; TRBD2 might be the D (5 bases). V was shortened by 2 bases and J by 3 bases, with 6 bases between the two germline ends. This CDR3 contains 13 residues. In germline, CDR1 is SGHNT, CDR2 YYREEE (reference sequence). CDR3 loop: CASSLAVYNEQFF. CDR3 DNA: TGTGCCAGCAGCTTAGCGGTCTACAATGAGCAGTTCTTC.

This clone was counted between two and nine times. V is TRBV5-1 and J is TRBJ2-1; the match to TRBD2 covers 7 bases. The V gene end was trimmed by 3 bases and the J gene end by 0 bases; junction bases not matched to a gene: 3. There are 15 residues in the CDR3. Germline-derived CDR1 and CDR2 are SGHRS and YFSETQ. The CDR3 bases are TGCGCCAGCAGCTGGGAGCGGGGCTCCTACAATGAGCAGTTCTTC. It yields the protein CASSWERGSYNEQFF.

V gene TRBV5-6 combines with J gene TRBJ2-1, with D unclear. There are 13 residues in the CDR3. With 4 bases removed from V and 8 bases from J, the gap between germline ends came to 13 bases. Germline V gene data show CDR1 as SGHDT and CDR2 as YYEEEE. The CDR3 loop reads CASSPAFGDEQFF. The CDR3, as DNA: TGTGCCAGCAGCCCCGCGTTTGGAGATGAGCAGTTCTTC.